These 12 T cell receptor beta chains originate from one sample sequenced in a study of monozygotic twins with inflammatory bowel disease. From the 5' RACE reads, TCRdb lists one entry per CDR3 protein and no DNA. The table lists some 330,000 distinct CDR3 sequences. Sequencing was performed on blood. All receptors come from a human donor with ulcerative colitis or Crohn's disease, or a healthy co-twin of an affected twin (not recorded which).

This chain connects TRBV7-2 to TRBJ2-3. From germline, CDR1 is SGHTA and CDR2 FQGNSA. This CDR3 spans 16 amino acids. The CDR3 is CASSLGVGKFRDTQYF.

CDR3 sequence: CASSQAQGGQQYF. The genes are TRBV3-1 and TRBJ2-7; without DNA, the TCRdb call of TRBD1 cannot be checked. Per the germline V gene, CDR1 is LGHDT and CDR2 is YNNKEL (reference sequence). The CDR3 runs 13 residues.

J is TRBJ2-1 and V is TRBV6-1; TCRdb reports TRBD1, a call that lacks DNA to check it against. This CDR3 region has 14 residues. Germline lookup yields CDR1 MNHNS and CDR2 SASEGT. The CDR3 loop reads CASSPGWGLNEQFF.

The chain has TRBV12-3 or TRBV12-4 and TRBJ2-5. This CDR3 has 17 amino acids. The CDR3 reads CASSFNARDPSAETQYF.

This chain links TRBV23-1 with TRBJ2-3. TRBV23-1 is an ORF; its function is uncertain. This CDR3 is 11 amino acids long. The CDR3 protein is CASPETDTQYF.

V gene TRBV27 combines with J gene TRBJ1-2; the TCRdb D gene call, TRBD1, has no DNA to confirm it. CDR1 is MNHEY and CDR2 is SMNVEV in the germline V gene (reference sequence). The CDR3 runs to 14 residues. This CDR3 is CASAYNGINYGYTF.

The chain recombines TRBV5-1 with TRBJ2-2; TCRdb gives TRBD2 as the D gene, but with no DNA this cannot be confirmed. This CDR3 spans 16 amino acids. Per germline, CDR1 SGHRS and CDR2 YFSETQ. The CDR3 loop reads CASSLFPSGDGGELFF.

This chain uses TRBV11-2 with TRBJ2-7. There are 13 residues in the CDR3. Germline assignment: CDR1 SGHAT and CDR2 FQNNGV. CDR3 sequence reads: CASSLVQVYEQYF.

The chain links TRBV27 to TRBJ2-7. CDR1 and CDR2 from the germline V gene are MNHEY and SMNVEV (reference sequence). This CDR3 spans 15 amino acids. CDR3 sequence: CASSLMAFGSYEQYF.

The chain carries TRBV7-2 and TRBJ1-2. Germline V gene data show CDR1 as SGHTA and CDR2 as FQGNSA. The CDR3 sequence is 14 residues long. CDR3: CAGSNGEGILGYTF. Using reference TRBV7-2 and TRBJ1-2 for the parts outside the CDR3, the full variable domain is GAGVSQSPSNKVTEKGKDVELRCDPISGHTALYWYRQSLGQGLEFLIYFQGNSAPDKSGLPSDRFSAERTGGSVSTLTIQRTQQEDSAVYLCAGSNGEGILGYTFGSGTRLTVV.

This chain connects TRBV14 to TRBJ1-3; TCRdb's D call of TRBD1 is untestable without DNA. This CDR3 comprises 17 residues. Germline CDR1 reads SGHDN; CDR2 reads FVKESK. The CDR3 region is CASSQIKFTGAGNTIYF.

The chain couples TRBV28 to TRBJ2-4; as DNA is missing, the TRBD1 call by TCRdb cannot be tested. In germline, CDR1 is MDHEN, CDR2 SYDVKM. CDR3 size: 14 residues. The CDR3 here is CASSLGQYSDIQYF. Looking up the rest from reference TRBV28 and TRBJ2-4 gives the full variable domain: DVKVTQSSRYLVKRTGEKVFLECVQDMDHENMFWYRQDPGLGLRLIYFSYDVKMKEKGDIPEGYSVSREKKERFSLILESASTNQTSMYLCASSLGQYSDIQYFGAGTRLSVL.